Following are 25 T cell receptor beta chains from one sample sequenced in a study of regulatory T cells in long-lasting Graves disease. Time point in this sample: newly diagnosed GD, antithyroid drugs for less than 3 months. RNA isolated from PBMCs was used to make the TCR library. For TCR beta, libraries came from iRepertoire HTBI primers and Arm-PCR of CDR3 regions. In TCRdb, the multiplex PCR reads were re-called with MiXCR into one record per CDR3 protein. This sample carries about 610,000 distinct CDR3 sequences, about 15% of them seen once, and the ten largest clones take 12%. Separately, the same data were catalogued under a study of T cells in Graves' hyperthyroidism and ophthalmopathy.

Sequenced here: peripheral blood mononuclear cells (PBMCs), sampled at new diagnosis, from a patient treated with antithyroid drugs. Receptors originate from a man younger than 30 with Graves disease.

This clonotype was recorded at least ten times. The rearrangement uses TRBV11-3 and TRBJ1-1; maybe TRBD1 (6 bases). Germline CDR1 reads SGHNT; CDR2 reads YENEEA. This CDR3 comprises 15 residues. V was cut by 5 bases and J by 2 bases, with 15 bases left in between. This CDR3 is CASSPGGHLNTEAFF. The CDR3 DNA is TGTGCCAGCAGCCCGGGGGGACACCTAAACACTGAAGCTTTCTTT.

This clonotype was seen a handful of times. This chain joins TRBV12-3 or TRBV12-4 and TRBJ2-2; no reliable D call. The CDR3 is made up of 16 amino acids. The V and J ends lost 4 bases and 4 bases respectively, with 16 bases between them. The CDR3, as DNA: TGTGCCAGCAGTTCCCTCCTGCCGGCGGTCACCGGGGAGCTGTTTTTT. The encoded protein is CASSSLLPAVTGELFF.

This clonotype was observed at least ten times. This chain uses TRBV20-1 with TRBJ2-7; D is undetermined. In germline, CDR1 is DFQATT, CDR2 SNEGSKA (reference sequence). The CDR3 contains 17 residues. The ends were cut back, 7 bases at V and 2 bases at J, with 27 bases in the middle. The CDR3: CSGKADGLVFDTYEQYF. The CDR3 DNA reads as TGCAGTGGTAAGGCGGACGGCTTAGTATTCGATACCTACGAGCAGTACTTC.

In this sample, this clonotype turned up a few times. The chain is built from TRBV20-1 and TRBJ2-5, with a possible D match to TRBD1 (5 bases). The CDR3 has 14 residues. Germline CDR1 and CDR2: DFQATT and SNEGSKA (reference sequence). Trimming took off 0 bases at V and 5 bases at J, with 13 bases between the two ends. CDR3 protein: CSAREGANGETQYF. In nucleotides, the CDR3 is TGCAGTGCTAGAGAAGGGGCGAATGGGGAGACCCAGTACTTC.

There are many counts of this clonotype. The J gene is TRBJ2-1, the V gene TRBV27, with 9 bases aligning to TRBD2. CDR1 and CDR2 from the germline V gene are MNHEY and SMNVEV (reference sequence). The CDR3 runs to 15 residues. V lost 1 base and J lost 8; bases outside the gene matches: 6. CDR3 DNA: TGTGCCAGCAGTTTATTTAGCGGGAGTTTCGATGAGCAGTTCTTC. Translating it yields CASSLFSGSFDEQFF.

The sample holds many counts of this clonotype. This may come from a read error, since a much larger clone is one base off. The V gene is TRBV6-1, the J gene TRBJ2-7; a possible D gene is TRBD1 (5 bases). CDR1 and CDR2 from the germline V gene are MNHNS and SASEGT. There are 11 residues in the CDR3. The V end was cut by 7 bases, the J end by 3 bases, with 7 bases between. CDR3 residues: CASIDSYEQYF. The CDR3 bases are TGTGCCAGCATCGACAGCTACGAGCAGTACTTC.

The V and J genes are TRBV28 and TRBJ2-3, with D perhaps TRBD2 (6 bases). Per the germline V gene, CDR1 is MDHEN and CDR2 is SYDVKM. CDR3 length: 14 residues. Trimming stripped 6 bases from V and 4 bases from J, with 14 bases between. CDR3 loop: CASRPGLGADTQYF. The CDR3 DNA reads as TGTGCCAGCAGACCGGGACTGGGGGCAGATACGCAGTATTTT.

The gene calls are TRBV5-6 and TRBJ1-2; D unresolved. Germline V lookup: CDR1 SGHDT, CDR2 YYEEEE. This CDR3 comprises 14 residues. V was trimmed by 0 bases and J by 6 bases, leaving 12 bases between them. CDR3 residues: CASSLARQWHGYTF. As DNA, the CDR3 is TGTGCCAGCAGCTTGGCCAGACAATGGCATGGCTACACCTTC. The full variable domain, in which reference TRBV5-6 and TRBJ1-2 provide the parts outside the CDR3, is DAGVTQSPTHLIKTRGQQVTLRCSPKSGHDTVSWYQQALGQGPQFIFQYYEEEERQRGNFPDRFSGHQFPNYSSELNVNALLLGDSALYLCASSLARQWHGYTFGSGTRLTVV.

This clonotype has a count of ten or more. The chain links TRBV27 to TRBJ2-5; D call uncertain. Trimming took off 3 bases at V and 7 bases at J, with 12 bases between the two ends. The CDR3 is 13 residues long. The germline CDR1 and CDR2 sequences are MNHEY and SMNVEV (reference sequence). The CDR3 sequence is CASSLVGLGTQYF. The CDR3 bases are TGTGCCAGCAGTTTGGTGGGATTGGGGACCCAGTACTTC.

The count of this clonotype is one. The genes are TRBV24-1 and TRBJ1-5; D is perhaps TRBD1 (6 bases). This CDR3 is 16 amino acids long. Trimming stripped 5 bases from V and 7 bases from J, with 20 bases between. From germline, CDR1 is KGHDR and CDR2 SFDVKD. The CDR3 region is CATSVGPGDNNQPQHF. CDR3 coding DNA: TGTGCCACCAGTGTAGGACCAGGGGACAACAACCAGCCCCAGCATTTT.

Many counts were recorded for this clonotype. The chain has TRBV27 and TRBJ2-1; no firm D call. The germline CDR1 and CDR2 sequences are MNHEY and SMNVEV (reference sequence). The CDR3 extends over 14 amino acids. Trimming took 5 bases from V and 5 from J, leaving 13 bases between them. CDR3 region: CASSNRMGNNEQFF. Here the CDR3 DNA reads TGTGCCAGCAGTAACCGTATGGGGAACAATGAGCAGTTCTTC.

The V call is TRBV30, the J call TRBJ2-3; the D is unclear. The germline V and J ends were trimmed by 0 bases and 0 bases, with 13 bases remaining between them. From germline, CDR1 is GTSNPN and CDR2 SVGIG (reference sequence). This CDR3 has 16 residues. The CDR3 bases are TGTGCCTGGAGTGTACGGACCGTCTCGAGCACAGATACGCAGTATTTT. This codes for CAWSVRTVSSTDTQYF.

This clonotype appeared many times. This rearrangement joins TRBV6-9 to TRBJ1-1; possible D gene TRBD1, 6 bases. V was pared by 3 bases and J by 3 bases, with 14 bases between. Per the germline V gene, CDR1 is MNHGY and CDR2 is SVAAGI. The CDR3 sequence is 15 residues long. The CDR3 protein is CASSYGGGAYTEAFF. The DNA of the CDR3 is TGTGCCAGCAGTTACGGGGGGGGGGCGTACACTGAAGCTTTCTTT.

The chain carries TRBV30 and TRBJ2-7; D perhaps matches TRBD2 (5 bases). With 0 bases removed from V and 2 bases from J, the gap between germline ends came to 17 bases. The germline CDR1 and CDR2 sequences are GTSNPN and SVGIG (reference sequence). The CDR3 contains 16 residues. The CDR3 loop is CAWSVPPGLAAYEQYF. For the CDR3, the DNA is TGTGCCTGGAGTGTACCCCCCGGTCTAGCTGCCTACGAGCAGTACTTC.

This clonotype was recorded many times. The chain couples TRBV20-1 to TRBJ2-1; 7 nucleotides match TRBD2. In germline, CDR1 is DFQATT, CDR2 SNEGSKA (reference sequence). This CDR3 is built from 15 residues. V shed 3 bases and J 0 bases; nucleotides not matched to a gene: 5. The CDR3 coding sequence is TGCAGTGCTAGGACTAGCTTACACTCCTACAATGAGCAGTTCTTC. This encodes CSARTSLHSYNEQFF.

This clonotype was recorded at least ten times. This rearrangement joins TRBV27 to TRBJ2-3; 11 nucleotides match TRBD2. Germline V gives CDR1 MNHEY, CDR2 SMNVEV (reference sequence). V gave up 5 bases and J gave up 2 bases; unmatched junction bases: 9. This CDR3 region has 17 residues. DNA for the CDR3: TGTGCCAGCAGTCGGGACCCGACTAGCGGGAACACAGATACGCAGTATTTT. This translates into CASSRDPTSGNTDTQYF.

The chain couples TRBV20-1 to TRBJ1-6; 10 nucleotides match TRBD1. V dropped 6 bases and J dropped 5; count of bases not matched to a gene: 4. The CDR3 runs to 14 residues. Germline CDR1 DFQATT, CDR2 SNEGSKA (reference sequence). Here the CDR3 reads CSATDRGDNSPLHF. CDR3 sequence (DNA): TGCAGTGCAACGGACAGGGGGGATAATTCACCCCTCCACTTT.

The chain uses TRBV12-3 or TRBV12-4 and TRBJ2-3; 10 bases match TRBD2. This CDR3 has 17 amino acids. V shed 6 bases and J 6 bases; nucleotides not matched to a gene: 15. CDR3 in amino acids: CASRRYESLAGVDTQYF. CDR3 coding DNA: TGTGCCAGCAGGCGTTACGAGTCGCTAGCGGGAGTGGATACGCAGTATTTT.

This chain uses TRBV12-3 or TRBV12-4 with TRBJ2-7, with 12 bases that match TRBD2. This CDR3 has 17 amino acids. With 1 base clipped from V and 1 base from J, the junction kept 5 bases outside the gene matches. CDR3: CASSLGLAGVLSYEQYF. In DNA form, the CDR3 reads TGTGCCAGCAGTTTAGGACTAGCGGGAGTCCTTTCCTACGAGCAGTACTTC.

This clonotype has ten or more counts. The chain uses TRBV11-2 and TRBJ2-2, with D perhaps matching TRBD2 (5 bases). This CDR3 contains 15 residues. Germline CDR1 SGHAT, CDR2 FQNNGV. Trimming pared 6 bases from V and 1 base from J, leaving 12 bases between. The CDR3 loop reads CASSRGWVNTGELFF. Here the CDR3 DNA reads TGTGCCAGCAGTCGCGGGTGGGTGAACACCGGGGAGCTGTTTTTT.

CDR3 nucleotide sequence: TGTGCCAGCAGCTCAAAGACTCGGGGGGAGACCCAGTACTTC. Protein sequence: CASSSKTRGETQYF. The rearrangement uses TRBV7-9 and TRBJ2-5; a weak D match, TRBD2 (6 bases). With 4 bases removed from V and 5 bases from J, the gap between germline ends came to 14 bases. The germline gives CDR1 SEHNR, CDR2 FQNEAQ (reference sequence). CDR3 length: 14 residues.

This clonotype appeared many times. This CDR3 is CASSYDPINQPQHF. The CDR3 DNA reads as TGTGCCAGCAGTTACGATCCGATCAATCAGCCCCAGCATTTT. The chain uses TRBV6-2 or TRBV6-3 and TRBJ1-5; D not certain. The CDR3 consists of 14 residues. Germline CDR1 and CDR2: MNHEY and SVGEGT. Trimming left V 2 bases short and J 3 bases short, with 8 bases between.

On this clonotype itself: This may be a read error: a much more frequent sequence differs by one nucleotide. The rearrangement links TRBV6-1 to TRBJ2-2, with D possibly being TRBD2 (6 bases). The CDR3 sequence is 16 residues long. Germline V gene sequence: CDR1 MNHNS, CDR2 SASEGT. The chain's CDR3 is CASSVLGEVRTGELSF. As DNA, the CDR3 is TGTGCCAGCAGTGTTTTGGGGGAGGTACGGACCGGGGAGCTGTCTTTT.

This clonotype showed up just a few times. V usage is TRBV6-9 and J usage is TRBJ1-2, with D unclear. CDR1 is MNHGY, CDR2 SVAAGI, per germline. The CDR3 is made up of 13 amino acids. Trimming took off 3 bases at V and 6 bases at J, with 11 bases between the two ends. Written as DNA, the CDR3 is TGTGCCAGCAGTTACTCCGACATGGATGGCTACACCTTC. Translating it yields CASSYSDMDGYTF.

This clonotype was detected many times. This chain links TRBV7-9 with TRBJ2-1; 7 nucleotides align to TRBD1. CDR3 size: 15 residues. Germline trimming cut 1 base from V and 3 bases from J; bases unmatched to any gene: 3. CDR1 and CDR2 from the germline V gene are SEHNR and FQNEAQ (reference sequence). The CDR3 protein is CASSLGDSLYNEQFF. In DNA form, the CDR3 reads TGTGCCAGCAGCTTAGGGGACAGCCTCTACAATGAGCAGTTCTTC.